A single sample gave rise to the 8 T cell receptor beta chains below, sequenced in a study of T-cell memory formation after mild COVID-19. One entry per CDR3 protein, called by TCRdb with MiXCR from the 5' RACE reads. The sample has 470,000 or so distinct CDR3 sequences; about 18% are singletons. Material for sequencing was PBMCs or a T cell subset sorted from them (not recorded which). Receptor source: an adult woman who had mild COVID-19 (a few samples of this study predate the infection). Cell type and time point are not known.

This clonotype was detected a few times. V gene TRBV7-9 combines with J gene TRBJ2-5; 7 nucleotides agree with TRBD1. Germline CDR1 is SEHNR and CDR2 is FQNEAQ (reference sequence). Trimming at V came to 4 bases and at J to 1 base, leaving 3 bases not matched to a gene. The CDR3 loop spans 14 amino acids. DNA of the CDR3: TGTGCCAGCAGCTCTGGGACAGCCCAAGAGACCCAGTACTTC. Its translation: CASSSGTAQETQYF.

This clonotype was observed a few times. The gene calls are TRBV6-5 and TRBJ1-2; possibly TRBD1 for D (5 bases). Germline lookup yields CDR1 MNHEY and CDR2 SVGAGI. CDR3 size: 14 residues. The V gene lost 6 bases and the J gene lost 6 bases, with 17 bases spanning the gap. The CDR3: CASREGIGSDGYTF. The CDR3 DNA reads TGTGCCAGCAGGGAGGGGATAGGGTCCGATGGCTACACCTTC.

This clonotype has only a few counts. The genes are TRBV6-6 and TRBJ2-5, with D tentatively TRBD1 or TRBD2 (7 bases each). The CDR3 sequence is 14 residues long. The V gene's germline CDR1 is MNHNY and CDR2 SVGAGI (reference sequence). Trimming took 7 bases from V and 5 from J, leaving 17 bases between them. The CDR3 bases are TGTGCCAGCAACCCAGGGGGGGCGGTCGAGACCCAGTACTTC. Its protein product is CASNPGGAVETQYF.

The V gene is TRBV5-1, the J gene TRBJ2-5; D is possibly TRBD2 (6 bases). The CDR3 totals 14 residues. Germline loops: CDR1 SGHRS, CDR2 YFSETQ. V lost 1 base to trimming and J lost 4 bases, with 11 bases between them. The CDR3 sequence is CASSLSAGTETQYF. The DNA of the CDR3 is TGCGCCAGCAGCTTGTCCGCGGGAACAGAGACCCAGTACTTC.

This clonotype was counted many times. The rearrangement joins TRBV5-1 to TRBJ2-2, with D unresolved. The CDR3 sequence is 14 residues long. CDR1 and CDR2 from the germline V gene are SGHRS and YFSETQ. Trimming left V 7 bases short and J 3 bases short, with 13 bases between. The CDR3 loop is CASSSIPDTGELFF. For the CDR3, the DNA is TGCGCCAGCTCCAGTATACCGGACACCGGGGAGCTGTTTTTT.

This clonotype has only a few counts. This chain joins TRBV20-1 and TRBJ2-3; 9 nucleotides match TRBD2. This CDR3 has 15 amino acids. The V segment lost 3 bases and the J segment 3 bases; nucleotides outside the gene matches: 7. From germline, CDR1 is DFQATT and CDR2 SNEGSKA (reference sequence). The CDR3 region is CSASPLAGFTDTQYF. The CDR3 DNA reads TGCAGTGCTAGCCCCCTAGCGGGGTTTACAGATACGCAGTATTTT.

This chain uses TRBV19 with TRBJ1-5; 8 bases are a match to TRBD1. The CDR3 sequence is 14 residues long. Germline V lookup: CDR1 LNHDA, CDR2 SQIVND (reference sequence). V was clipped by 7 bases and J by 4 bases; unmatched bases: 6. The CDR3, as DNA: TGTGCCAGTAAGGCCGGACAGGGAAATCAGCCCCAGCATTTT. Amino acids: CASKAGQGNQPQHF.

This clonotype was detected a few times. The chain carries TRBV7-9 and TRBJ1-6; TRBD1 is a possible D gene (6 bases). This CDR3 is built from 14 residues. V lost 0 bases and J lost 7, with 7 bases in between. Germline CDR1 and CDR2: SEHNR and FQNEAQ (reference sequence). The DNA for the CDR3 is TGTGCCAGCAGCTTAGCTGGACAGAATTCACCCCTCCACTTT. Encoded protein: CASSLAGQNSPLHF.